The 13 T cell receptor beta chains reported below all come from one sample, sequenced in a study of T cells in Graves' hyperthyroidism and ophthalmopathy. RNA transcripts served as the template for amplifying TCR beta CDR3 regions. The TCR CDR3 was amplified in a first-round RT-PCR using the HTBI primer set. TCRdb reprocessed the multiplex PCR reads with MiXCR, giving one entry per CDR3 protein. The sample has about 840,000 distinct CDR3 sequences; about 38% are singletons. The sample was blood. These TCRs come from a man aged 18-30 years with Graves' hyperthyroidism.

This clonotype showed up just a few times. The rearrangement links TRBV11-2 to TRBJ1-2; TRBD1 might be the D (6 bases). The V and J ends lost 5 bases and 4 bases respectively, with 20 bases between them. CDR1 SGHAT and CDR2 FQNNGV come from the germline V gene. The CDR3 sequence is 16 residues long. This chain's CDR3 is CASSQGSGQRIYGYTF. The CDR3 DNA follows: TGTGCCAGCAGCCAAGGTTCGGGACAACGAATCTATGGCTACACCTTC. Combining the CDR3 with reference TRBV11-2 and TRBJ1-2 gives the whole variable domain EAGVAQSPRYKIIEKRQSVAFWCNPISGHATLYWYQQILGQGPKLLIQFQNNGVVDDSQLPKDRFSAERLKGVDSTLKIQPAKLEDSAVYLCASSQGSGQRIYGYTFGSGTRLTVV.

This clonotype was detected ten times or more. The chain has TRBV10-3 and TRBJ2-7; no clear D. The CDR3 contains 13 residues. V was clipped by 4 bases and J by 0 bases, with 7 bases between them. CDR1 is ENHRY and CDR2 is SYGVKD in the germline V gene. The DNA for the CDR3 is TGTGCCATCAGTGTAGACGACTCCTACGAGCAGTACTTC. This encodes CAISVDDSYEQYF.

This clonotype was picked up many times. V gene TRBV2 combines with J gene TRBJ1-6; no reliable D call. This CDR3 contains 12 residues. CDR1 and CDR2 (germline): SNHLY, FYNNEI. V lost 8 bases to trimming and J lost 4 bases, with 6 bases between them. The CDR3, as DNA: TGTGCCAGCGGCGGTTATAATTCACCCCTCCACTTT. Protein sequence: CASGGYNSPLHF.

The rearrangement uses TRBV13 and TRBJ1-3; D unclear. Germline V gives CDR1 PRHDT, CDR2 FYEKMQ (reference sequence). V was shortened by 2 bases and J by 0 bases, with 14 bases between the two germline ends. This CDR3 comprises 17 residues. This CDR3 is CASSLRLSTISGNTIYF. CDR3 nucleotides: TGTGCCAGCAGCTTACGCCTTTCAACCATCTCTGGAAACACCATATATTTT. Full variable domain (rest looked up from reference TRBV13 and TRBJ1-3): AAGVIQSPRHLIKEKRETATLKCYPIPRHDTVYWYQQGPGQDPQFLISFYEKMQSDKGSIPDRFSAQQFSDYHSELNMSSLELGDSALYFCASSLRLSTISGNTIYFGEGSWLTVV.

This chain connects TRBV11-1 to TRBJ1-5; TRBD1 agrees at 8 bases. The junction had 6 bases not matched to a gene; V was cut back by 5 bases and J by 6 bases. CDR3 size: 14 residues. Germline assignment: CDR1 SGHAT and CDR2 FQDESV (reference sequence). The chain's CDR3 is CASSQTQGGQPQHF. In DNA, the CDR3 is TGTGCCAGCAGCCAGACACAGGGGGGTCAGCCCCAGCATTTT.

There are a few counts of this clonotype. The rearrangement joins TRBV2 to TRBJ1-3; no definite D call. The CDR3 contains 13 residues. Germline V gene sequence: CDR1 SNHLY, CDR2 FYNNEI. The V gene lost 4 bases and the J gene lost 7 bases, with 11 bases spanning the gap. CDR3 sequence reads: CASSAGMGNTIYF. CDR3 nucleotide sequence: TGTGCCAGCAGTGCTGGGATGGGGAACACCATATATTTT.

This clonotype has more than one count but fewer than ten. The chain couples TRBV2 to TRBJ2-2, with 9 bases that match TRBD2. V dropped 5 bases and J dropped 0; count of bases not matched to a gene: 7. Germline values: CDR1 SNHLY, CDR2 FYNNEI. The CDR3 is 17 residues long. The CDR3 nucleotides read TGTGCCAGCAGTCCAACTCGACTAGCGGCGAACACCGGGGAGCTGTTTTTT. Its protein is CASSPTRLAANTGELFF.

In the case of this clonotype: This clone may be a read error of a much larger clone one base away. The chain joins TRBV12-3 or TRBV12-4 to TRBJ2-7; D unclear. The germline V and J ends were trimmed by 2 bases and 2 bases, with 10 bases remaining between them. The length of the CDR3 is 14 residues. The CDR3 nucleotides are TGTGCCAGCAGTTTATCCCGTAGAGCCTACGAGCAGTACTTC. It codes for CASSLSRRAYEQYF.

This chain connects TRBV15 to TRBJ1-1; D may be TRBD1 (5 bases). Germline CDR1 is LNHNV and CDR2 is YYDKDF (reference sequence). Trimming cost V 3 bases and J 0 bases, with 14 bases left between them. The CDR3 is made up of 16 amino acids. The CDR3 protein is CATSSLSTGLNTEAFF. In DNA form, the CDR3 reads TGTGCCACCAGCAGCTTATCCACAGGATTGAACACTGAAGCTTTCTTT.

This clonotype was counted many times. This rearrangement joins TRBV6-5 to TRBJ1-6; D uncertain. CDR1 is MNHEY, CDR2 SVGAGI, per germline. The CDR3 sequence is 13 residues long. The ends were cut back, 2 bases at V and 8 bases at J, with 7 bases in the middle. This CDR3 reads CASSYAQHSPLHF. The CDR3 bases are TGTGCCAGCAGTTACGCACAGCATTCACCCCTCCACTTT.

This clonotype was detected ten times or more. The chain carries TRBV2 and TRBJ2-7, with D perhaps matching TRBD1 (5 bases). CDR1 and CDR2 (germline): SNHLY, FYNNEI. The ends were cut back, 8 bases at V and 4 bases at J, with 15 bases in the middle. The CDR3 length is 13 residues. The CDR3 loop reads CASFEPPGYEQYF. In DNA, the CDR3 is TGTGCCAGCTTCGAACCTCCAGGGTACGAGCAGTACTTC.

V is TRBV20-1 and J is TRBJ2-7; TRBD2 matches 8 bases. The CDR3 is 13 residues long. Germline V gives CDR1 DFQATT, CDR2 SNEGSKA (reference sequence). Losses at the gene ends were 5 bases for V and 3 bases for J; bases not matched to a gene: 6. The CDR3 reads CSALAGSLYEQYF. The DNA of the CDR3 is TGCAGTGCTTTAGCGGGGTCCCTCTACGAGCAGTACTTC.

The gene calls are TRBV5-6 and TRBJ2-2; D gene ambiguous. The germline CDR1 and CDR2 sequences are SGHDT and YYEEEE. CDR3 size: 13 residues. With 3 bases removed from V and 4 bases from J, the gap between germline ends came to 7 bases. The CDR3 is CASSWSSTGELFF. The CDR3 DNA sequence: TGTGCCAGCAGCTGGAGCTCCACCGGGGAGCTGTTTTTT.